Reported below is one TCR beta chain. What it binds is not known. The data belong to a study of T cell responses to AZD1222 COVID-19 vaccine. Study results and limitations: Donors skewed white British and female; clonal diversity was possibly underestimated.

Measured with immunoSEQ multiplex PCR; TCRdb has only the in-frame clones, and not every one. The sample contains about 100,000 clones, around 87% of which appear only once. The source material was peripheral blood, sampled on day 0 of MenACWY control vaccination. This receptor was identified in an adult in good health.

CDR3 nucleotides: TGTGCCACCCTAGGACTAGCTGACGAGCAGTACTTC. Amino acid sequence: CATLGLADEQYF. The chain couples TRBV28 to TRBJ2-7; 8 bases align to TRBD2. V dropped 10 bases and J dropped 5; count of bases not matched to a gene: 7. The length of the CDR3 is 12 residues. The V gene's germline CDR1 is MDHEN and CDR2 SYDVKM.